The rows below give T cell receptor beta chains drawn from one sample of a study of radiation and T cells in renal cell carcinoma. Using immunoSEQ multiplex PCR, the repertoire was profiled, and TCRdb retains in-frame clones only, with some absent. The sample shows about 130,000 clones, roughly four fifths of them seen only once. The sequences come from blood, collected from a patient whose treatment included radiotherapy and nephrectomy. These receptors all stem from a man aged 45-60 years with renal cell carcinoma. Both conserved end residues are part of each CDR3. Fields, in order: D gene, clone size, J gene, V gene, CDR3 DNA, CDR3 protein. D genes are given only for firm matches. Clone size, where shown, is once, few, many, or a class for clones that have expanded.

.,.,TRBJ1-5,TRBV29-1,TGCAGCGTTGCGCGGGGGGGTCAGCCCCAGCATTTT,CSVARGGQPQHF
.,.,TRBJ1-6,TRBV5-5,TGTGCCAGCAGCATGGGGAATGGGGATTCACCCCTCCACTTT,CASSMGNGDSPLHF
TRBD2,.,TRBJ2-2,TRBV4-2,TGTGCCAGCAGCCAGCGAGCGGGAGAGCCCCGCAGTGGGGAGCTGTTTTTT,CASSQRAGEPRSGELFF
.,.,TRBJ1-4,TRBV30,TGTGCCTGGTCCCGGGACTGGGGTGAAAAACTGTTTTTT,CAWSRDWGEKLFF
.,.,TRBJ2-7,TRBV7-6,TGTGCCAGCAGTTCGACCCCAGACAGGAACTACGAGCAGTACTTC,CASSSTPDRNYEQYF
.,once,TRBJ2-5,TRBV2,TGTGCCAGCAGTGAATTCCAGCCCAAGGACTTC,CASSEFQPKDF
.,.,TRBJ2-7,TRBV4-1,TGCGCCAGCAGCGAAAGGGCCAGGGGCAAGGACGAGCAGTACTTC,CASSERARGKDEQYF
.,few,TRBJ1-2,TRBV2,TGTGCCAGCAGTCTTGACGGGAACTATGGCTACACCTTC,CASSLDGNYGYTF
TRBD1,.,TRBJ1-2,TRBV19,TGTGCCAGTAGAACCGGGACAGGGGAATATGGCTACACCTTC,CASRTGTGEYGYTF
.,few,TRBJ2-6,TRBV5-1,TGCGCCAGCAGCTTGTACGGCCAAAGCTCTGGGGCCAACGTCCTGACTTTC,CASSLYGQSSGANVLTF
.,many,TRBJ1-1,TRBV7-9,TGTGCCAGCAGCTTTCCGCAGGGGACCACTGAAGCTTTCTTT,CASSFPQGTTEAFF
.,.,TRBJ1-5,TRBV7-6,TGTGCCAGCAGCCCCGACACCAATCAGCCCCAGCATTTT,CASSPDTNQPQHF
TRBD1,.,TRBJ1-1,TRBV5-1,TGCGCCAGCAGCTACAAGCCGGGACAGGGGGGTGATGAAGCTTTCTTT,CASSYKPGQGGDEAFF
.,.,TRBJ2-3,TRBV23-1,TGCGCCAGCAGTCAAAGCGCAGGGCGGTGTGGCGCAGATACGCAGTATTTT,CASSQSAGRCGADTQYF
TRBD1,.,TRBJ1-4,TRBV6-5,TGTGCCAGCAGTTACTCGTATAGGGGGCTAGTAAAACTGTTTTTT,CASSYSYRGLVKLFF
TRBD1,.,TRBJ2-1,TRBV5-6,TGTGCCAGCAGCTTGGAGGCGGACAGGGGGCGCAGAGGCAATGAGCAGTTCTTC,CASSLEADRGRRGNEQFF
.,once,TRBJ2-7,TRBV5-5,TGTGCCAGCAGCTCACCGGGTTATGACTCCTACGAGCAGTACTTC,CASSSPGYDSYEQYF
.,.,TRBJ1-1,TRBV2,TGTGCCAGCACGCCCGGGCGGGATGAAGCTTTCTTT,CASTPGRDEAFF